Presented here are 4 T cell receptor beta chains from one specimen sequenced in a study of cytomegalovirus exposure and HLA in healthy donors. Primers: 60 Vbeta forward and 13 Jbeta reverse. Some clones are missing from TCRdb's copy, which holds only in-frame ones; the method was immunoSEQ multiplex PCR. The sample lists about 170,000 clones, over 80% occurring once. Sequencing was performed on PBMCs. All receptors come from a male donor in good health and CMV-seronegative.

V is TRBV9 and J is TRBJ2-2; D ambiguous. V lost 0 bases and J 3 bases, leaving 3 bases between the germline ends. CDR3 length: 13 amino acids. Germline loops: CDR1 SGDLS, CDR2 YYNGEE. The CDR3 bases are TGTGCCAGCAGCGTAGGCGACACCGGGGAGCTGTTTTTT. This sequence encodes CASSVGDTGELFF. Based on the CDR3 plus reference TRBV9 and TRBJ2-2, the full variable domain is DSGVTQTPKHLITATGQRVTLRCSPRSGDLSVYWYQQSLDQGLQFLIQYYNGEERAKGNILERFSAQQFPDLHSELNLSSLELGDSALYFCASSVGDTGELFFGEGSRLTVL.

This clone was seen a single time. The V and J genes are TRBV7-8 and TRBJ1-6, with D unclear. V lost 5 bases and J 7 bases, leaving 15 bases between the germline ends. The germline gives CDR1 SGHVS, CDR2 FQNEAQ. The CDR3 spans 15 residues. CDR3 DNA: TGTGCCAGCAGCCCCCCCGGGTCAGTAAATTCACCCCTCCACTTT. It specifies CASSPPGSVNSPLHF.

Worth noting for this clone: At one boundary the junction diverges from the germline segment, which might be a read error. The J gene is TRBJ1-3, the V gene TRBV5-6; D is unclear. The CDR3 extends over 14 amino acids. CDR1 is SGHDT and CDR2 is YYEEEE in the germline V gene. CDR3 sequence: CASSARWVGDTIYF. As DNA, the CDR3 is TGTGCCAGCAGCGCTAGATGGGTTGGAGACACCATATATTTT.

This chain links TRBV19 with TRBJ1-6; 8 bases are shared with TRBD1. From germline, CDR1 is LNHDA and CDR2 SQIVND (reference sequence). The junction had 10 bases not matched to a gene; V was cut back by 7 bases and J by 8 bases. The CDR3 covers 15 residues. CDR3 bases: TGTGCCAGTACTAAAAGACAGGGGCCGGATTCACCCCTCCACTTT. This encodes CASTKRQGPDSPLHF.